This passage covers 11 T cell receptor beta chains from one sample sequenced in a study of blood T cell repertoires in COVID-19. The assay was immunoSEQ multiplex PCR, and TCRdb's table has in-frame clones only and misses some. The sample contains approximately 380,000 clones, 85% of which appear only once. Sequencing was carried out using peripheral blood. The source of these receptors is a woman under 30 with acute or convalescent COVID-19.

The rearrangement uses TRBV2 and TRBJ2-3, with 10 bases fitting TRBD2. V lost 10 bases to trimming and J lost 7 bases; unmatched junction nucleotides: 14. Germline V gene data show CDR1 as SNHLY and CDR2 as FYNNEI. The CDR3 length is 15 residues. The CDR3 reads CANSFAASGGNTQYF. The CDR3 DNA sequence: TGTGCCAATTCATTCGCGGCTAGCGGGGGTAATACGCAGTATTTT.

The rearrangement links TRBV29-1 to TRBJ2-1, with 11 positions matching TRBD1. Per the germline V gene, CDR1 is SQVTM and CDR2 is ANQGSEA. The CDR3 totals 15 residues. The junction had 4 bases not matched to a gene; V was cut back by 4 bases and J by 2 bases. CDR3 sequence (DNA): TGCAGCGTTGTCGGGACAGGGGGAACCTACAATGAGCAGTTCTTC. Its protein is CSVVGTGGTYNEQFF.

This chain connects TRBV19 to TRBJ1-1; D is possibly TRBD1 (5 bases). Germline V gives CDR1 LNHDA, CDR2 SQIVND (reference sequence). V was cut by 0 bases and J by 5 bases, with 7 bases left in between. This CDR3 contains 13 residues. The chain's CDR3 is CASSIDHRTEAFF. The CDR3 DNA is TGTGCCAGTAGTATAGATCACAGGACTGAAGCTTTCTTT.

This CDR3 reads CASTERAGGNTNNEQFF. CDR3 in DNA: TGTGCCAGCACCGAGCGGGCGGGGGGGAACACAAACAATGAGCAGTTCTTC. The V call is TRBV7-8, the J call TRBJ2-1, with TRBD2 matching over 9 bases. This CDR3 contains 17 residues. Per germline, CDR1 SGHVS and CDR2 FQNEAQ. The J segment lost 5 bases and the V segment lost 7 bases, leaving 15 bases of the junction unmatched.

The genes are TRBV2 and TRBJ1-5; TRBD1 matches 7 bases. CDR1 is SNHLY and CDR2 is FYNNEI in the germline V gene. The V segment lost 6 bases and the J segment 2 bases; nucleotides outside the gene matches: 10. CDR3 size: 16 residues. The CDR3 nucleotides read TGTGCCAGCAGGGATAACCTACAGGGGCGCAATCAGCCCCAGCATTTT. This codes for CASRDNLQGRNQPQHF. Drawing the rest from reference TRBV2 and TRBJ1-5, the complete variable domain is EPEVTQTPSHQVTQMGQEVILRCVPISNHLYFYWYRQILGQKVEFLVSFYNNEISEKSEIFDDQFSVERPDGSNFTLKIRSTKLEDSAMYFCASRDNLQGRNQPQHFGDGTRLSIL.

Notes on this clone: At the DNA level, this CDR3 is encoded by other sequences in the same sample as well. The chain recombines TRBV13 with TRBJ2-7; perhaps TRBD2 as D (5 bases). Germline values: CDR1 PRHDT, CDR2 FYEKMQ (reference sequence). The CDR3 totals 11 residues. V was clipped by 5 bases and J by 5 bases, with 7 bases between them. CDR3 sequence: CASSLRDEQYF. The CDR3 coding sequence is TGTGCCAGCAGCCTGCGGGACGAGCAGTACTTC.

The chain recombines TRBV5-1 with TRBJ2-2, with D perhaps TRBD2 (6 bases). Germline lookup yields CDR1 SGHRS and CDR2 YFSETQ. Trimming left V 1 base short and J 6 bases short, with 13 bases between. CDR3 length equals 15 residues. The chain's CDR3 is CASSLMEGRSGELFF. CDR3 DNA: TGCGCCAGCAGCTTGATGGAGGGTCGATCCGGGGAGCTGTTTTTT.

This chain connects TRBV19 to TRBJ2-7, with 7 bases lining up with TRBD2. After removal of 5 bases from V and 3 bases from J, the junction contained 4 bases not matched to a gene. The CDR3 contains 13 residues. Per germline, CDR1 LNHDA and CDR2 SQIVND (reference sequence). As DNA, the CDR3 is TGTGCCAGTAGTGCGAGCGGGGTCTACGAGCAGTACTTC. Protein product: CASSASGVYEQYF.

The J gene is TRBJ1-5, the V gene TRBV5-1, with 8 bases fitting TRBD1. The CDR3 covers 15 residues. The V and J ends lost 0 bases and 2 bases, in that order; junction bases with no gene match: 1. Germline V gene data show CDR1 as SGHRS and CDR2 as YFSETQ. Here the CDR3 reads CASSLETGGNQPQHF. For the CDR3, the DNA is TGCGCCAGCAGCTTGGAGACAGGGGGCAATCAGCCCCAGCATTTT.

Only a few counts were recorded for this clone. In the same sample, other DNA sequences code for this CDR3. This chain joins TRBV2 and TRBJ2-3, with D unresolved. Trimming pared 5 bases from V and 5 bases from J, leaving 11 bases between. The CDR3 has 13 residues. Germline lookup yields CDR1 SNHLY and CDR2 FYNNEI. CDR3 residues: CASSPRLGDTQYF. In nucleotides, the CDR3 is TGTGCCAGCAGTCCCCGACTCGGAGATACGCAGTATTTT.

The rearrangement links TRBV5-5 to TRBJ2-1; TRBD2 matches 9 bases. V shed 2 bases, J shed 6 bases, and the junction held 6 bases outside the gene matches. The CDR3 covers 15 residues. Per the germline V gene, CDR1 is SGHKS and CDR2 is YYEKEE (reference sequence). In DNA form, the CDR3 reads TGTGCCAGCAGCTTTGGTGCGGGGGGGCTCAATGAGCAGTTCTTC. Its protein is CASSFGAGGLNEQFF.